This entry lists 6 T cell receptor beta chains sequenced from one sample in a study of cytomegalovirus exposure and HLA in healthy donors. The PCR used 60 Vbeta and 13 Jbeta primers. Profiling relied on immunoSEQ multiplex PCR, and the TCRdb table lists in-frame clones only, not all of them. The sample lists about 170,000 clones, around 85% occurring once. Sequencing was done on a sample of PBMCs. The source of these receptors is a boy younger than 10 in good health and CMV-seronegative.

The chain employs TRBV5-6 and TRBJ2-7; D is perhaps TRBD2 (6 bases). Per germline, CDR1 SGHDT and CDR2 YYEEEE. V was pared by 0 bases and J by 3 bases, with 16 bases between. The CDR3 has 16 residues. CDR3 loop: CASSLAVSASVYEQYF. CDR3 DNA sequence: TGTGCCAGCAGCTTGGCAGTTTCGGCTAGCGTCTACGAGCAGTACTTC.

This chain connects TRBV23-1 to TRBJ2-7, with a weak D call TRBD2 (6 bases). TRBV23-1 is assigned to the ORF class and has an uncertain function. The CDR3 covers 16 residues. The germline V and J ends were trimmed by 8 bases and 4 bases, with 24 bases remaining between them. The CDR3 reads CASLPPRRGPVYEQYF. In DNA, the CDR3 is TGCGCCAGCCTCCCCCCTAGGCGGGGACCCGTATACGAGCAGTACTTC.

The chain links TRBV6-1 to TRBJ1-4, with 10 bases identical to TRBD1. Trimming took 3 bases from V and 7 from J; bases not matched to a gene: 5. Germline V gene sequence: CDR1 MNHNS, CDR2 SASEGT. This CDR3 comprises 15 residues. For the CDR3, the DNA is TGTGCCAGCAGTGAGGAGACAGGGGGCGGTGAAAAACTGTTTTTT. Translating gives CASSEETGGGEKLFF.

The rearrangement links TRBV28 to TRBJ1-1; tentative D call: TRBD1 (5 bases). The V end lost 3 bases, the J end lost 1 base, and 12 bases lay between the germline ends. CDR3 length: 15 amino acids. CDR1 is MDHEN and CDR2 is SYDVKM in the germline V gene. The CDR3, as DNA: TGTGCCAGCAGTTTGGTCGACAGCCAGAACACTGAAGCTTTCTTT. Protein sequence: CASSLVDSQNTEAFF.

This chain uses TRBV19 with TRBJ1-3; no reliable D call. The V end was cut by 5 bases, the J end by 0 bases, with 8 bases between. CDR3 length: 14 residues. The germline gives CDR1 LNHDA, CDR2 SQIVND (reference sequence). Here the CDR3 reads CASSATFSGNTIYF. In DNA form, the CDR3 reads TGTGCCAGTAGTGCGACTTTCTCTGGAAACACCATATATTTT.

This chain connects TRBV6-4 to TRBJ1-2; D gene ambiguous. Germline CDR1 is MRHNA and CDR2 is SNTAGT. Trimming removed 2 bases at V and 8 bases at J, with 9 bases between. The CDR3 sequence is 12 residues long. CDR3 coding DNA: TGTGCCAGCAGTGACGCGGGGATCGGCTACACCTTC. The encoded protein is CASSDAGIGYTF.